This TCR beta chain was profiled in a study of radiation and T cells in renal cell carcinoma. The CDR3 spans 14 residues. Losses at the gene ends were 3 bases for V and 4 bases for J; bases not matched to a gene: 3. Germline V gives CDR1 MNHNS, CDR2 SASEGT. Data came from immunoSEQ multiplex PCR; TCRdb stores just in-frame clones and leaves some out. The sample carries around 160,000 clones, 88% recorded once. Indicated time point: baseline pretreatment blood. Noted treatment: 15 Gy SBRT to primary tumor, nephrectomy 4 weeks later. Sequencing was performed on blood, taken from a patient whose treatment included radiotherapy and nephrectomy. This chain uses TRBV6-1 with TRBJ2-3; 8 bases match TRBD2. The receptor was derived from a woman in her 70s with renal cell carcinoma. As DNA, the CDR3 is TGTGCCAGCAGTGATTGGCGGGGGGCAGATACGCAGTATTTT. Amino acid sequence: CASSDWRGADTQYF.